This T cell receptor (beta chain) derives from a study of cytomegalovirus exposure and HLA in healthy donors. Study information: The roughly 120 validation repertoires matched the 500 to 750 first-cohort repertoires in platform, a later analysis reported.

Method: immunoSEQ multiplex PCR; TCRdb's copy keeps in-frame clones and lacks some. The data contain roughly 250,000 clones, about 86% of them singletons. In regard to this clone: The antigen is not known.

From the 120-subject validation cohort, which was separate from the approximately 670-subject first cohort, the donors were drawn. Trimming at V came to 6 bases and at J to 8 bases, leaving 11 bases not matched to a gene. CDR3 size: 14 residues. Germline V gene sequence: CDR1 SGHRS, CDR2 YFSETQ. Study-wide results and limits: A later analysis found first-cohort TCR clusters tended to co-occur in the approximately 120 validation repertoires.

The clonotype originates from a young woman in good health and CMV-seropositive. This chain uses TRBV5-1 with TRBJ2-5; 9 nucleotides agree with TRBD2. Material for sequencing was PBMCs. The CDR3 sequence: CASMASGIGETQYF. CDR3 in DNA: TGCGCCAGCATGGCTAGCGGGATTGGTGAAACCCAGTACTTC.